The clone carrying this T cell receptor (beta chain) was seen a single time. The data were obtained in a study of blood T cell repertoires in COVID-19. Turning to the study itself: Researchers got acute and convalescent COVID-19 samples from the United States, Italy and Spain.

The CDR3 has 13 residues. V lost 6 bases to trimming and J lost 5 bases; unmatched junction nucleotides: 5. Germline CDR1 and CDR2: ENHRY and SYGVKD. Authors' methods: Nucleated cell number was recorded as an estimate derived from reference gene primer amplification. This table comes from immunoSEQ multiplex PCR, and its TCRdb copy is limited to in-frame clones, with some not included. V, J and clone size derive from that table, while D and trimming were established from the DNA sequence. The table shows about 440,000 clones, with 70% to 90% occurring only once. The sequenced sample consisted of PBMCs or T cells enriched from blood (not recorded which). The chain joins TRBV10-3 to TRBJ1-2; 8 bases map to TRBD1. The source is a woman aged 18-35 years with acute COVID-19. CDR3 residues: CAIRTGQDYGYTF. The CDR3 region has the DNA TGTGCCATCAGAACGGGACAGGATTATGGCTACACCTTC.